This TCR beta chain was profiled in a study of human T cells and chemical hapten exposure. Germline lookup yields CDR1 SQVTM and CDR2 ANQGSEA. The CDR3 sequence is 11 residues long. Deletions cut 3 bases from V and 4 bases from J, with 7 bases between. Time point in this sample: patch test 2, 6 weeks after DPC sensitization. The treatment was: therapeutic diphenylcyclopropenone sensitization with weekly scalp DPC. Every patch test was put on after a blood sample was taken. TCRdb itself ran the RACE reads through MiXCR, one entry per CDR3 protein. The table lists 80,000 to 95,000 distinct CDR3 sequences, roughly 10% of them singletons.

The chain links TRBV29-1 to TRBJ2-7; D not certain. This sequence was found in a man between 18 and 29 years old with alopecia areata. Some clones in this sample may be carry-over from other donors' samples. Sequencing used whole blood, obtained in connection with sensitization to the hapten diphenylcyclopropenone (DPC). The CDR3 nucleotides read TGCAGCGTTGAGCTGAGGTACGAGCAGTACTTC. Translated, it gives CSVELRYEQYF.